Listed here are 20 T cell receptor beta chains from one sample, sequenced in a study of T-cell reconstitution after alpha-beta-depleted transplantation in children. Preparation of the TCRbeta library involved a method that used unique molecular identifiers. TCRdb called the PCR reads again in MiXCR, with one record for every CDR3 protein. The top ten clones hold just under 30% of a sample with some 460,000 distinct CDR3 sequences, roughly 16% of them seen once. The sample here was PBMCs, mostly from graft donor cells, taken 360 days after TCRalphabeta/CD19-depleted stem cell transplant. Receptors originate from a boy younger than two who had a stem cell transplant for Wiskott-Aldrich syndrome, so the T cells may come from the graft donor.

The sample holds a few counts of this clonotype. The chain has TRBV18 and TRBJ2-3, with TRBD1 matching over 7 bases. V was pared by 4 bases and J by 5 bases, with 9 bases of the junction left unmatched. In germline, CDR1 is KGHSH, CDR2 LQKENI. The CDR3 extends over 15 amino acids. CDR3 sequence reads: CASSRRDRSLDTQYF. DNA for the CDR3: TGTGCCAGCTCACGCCGGGACAGATCCTTAGATACGCAGTATTTT.

This clonotype was counted between two and nine times. The chain combines TRBV20-1 with TRBJ2-7, with D perhaps TRBD2 (5 bases). Trimming took off 5 bases at V and 2 bases at J, with 7 bases between the two ends. Germline V gene data show CDR1 as DFQATT and CDR2 as SNEGSKA (reference sequence). The CDR3 extends over 11 amino acids. CDR3 protein: CSAVGAYEQYF. DNA of the CDR3: TGCAGTGCTGTGGGAGCCTACGAGCAGTACTTC.

This clonotype was seen more than once but under ten times. The chain carries TRBV5-1 and TRBJ2-6; D is unresolved. Trimming shortened V by 0 bases and J by 4 bases, and 14 bases separated the two germline ends. CDR1 and CDR2 from the germline V gene are SGHRS and YFSETQ. This CDR3 is 17 amino acids long. The CDR3 reads CASSLAPGVEGANVLTF. In nucleotides, the CDR3 is TGCGCCAGCAGCTTGGCCCCCGGCGTGGAGGGGGCCAACGTCCTGACTTTC.

The chain combines TRBV21-1 with TRBJ2-5; the D segment call TRBD2 is taken from the table without a DNA check. TRBV21-1 has pseudogene status. CDR3 size: 16 residues. CDR3 coding DNA: TGTGCCAGCAGCAAAAGACTAGCGGGCCCTCAAGAGACCCAGTACTTC. Encoded protein: CASSKRLAGPQETQYF.

This clonotype was counted only a few times. V gene TRBV5-1 combines with J gene TRBJ2-2, with D tentatively TRBD1 (6 bases). V lost 4 bases to trimming and J lost 1 base, with 14 bases between them. There are 16 residues in the CDR3. CDR1 and CDR2 from the germline V gene are SGHRS and YFSETQ. The CDR3 is CASSPLRQVNTGELFF. The CDR3 coding sequence is TGCGCCAGCAGCCCGCTCCGACAGGTGAACACCGGGGAGCTGTTTTTT. The full variable domain, with the rest looked up from reference TRBV5-1 and TRBJ2-2, is KAGVTQTPRYLIKTRGQQVTLSCSPISGHRSVSWYQQTPGQGLQFLFEYFSETQRNKGNFPGRFSGRQFSNSRSEMNVSTLELGDSALYLCASSPLRQVNTGELFFGEGSRLTVL.

To note about this clonotype: A junction end diverges from the germline sequence, so it may reflect a read error. The gene calls are TRBV5-1 and TRBJ2-5; the D gene is possibly TRBD1 (5 bases). The CDR3 is made up of 14 amino acids. Per germline, CDR1 SGHRS and CDR2 YFSETQ. CDR3 nucleotides: TGCGCCAGCAGCTGGACAAACCCCCAAGGGACCCAGTACTTC. It is translated as CASSWTNPQGTQYF.

The chain carries TRBV20-1 and TRBJ2-5; TRBD1 agrees at 11 bases. V shed 1 base and J 5 bases; nucleotides not matched to a gene: 3. In germline, CDR1 is DFQATT, CDR2 SNEGSKA (reference sequence). The CDR3 runs 14 residues. The CDR3 bases are TGCAGTGCTAGAGGGACAGGGGGCTGGGAGACCCAGTACTTC. It encodes CSARGTGGWETQYF.

This clonotype was observed a few times. This chain joins TRBV7-9 and TRBJ2-1; D possibly corresponds to TRBD2 (5 bases). V was shortened by 1 base and J by 4 bases, with 8 bases between the two germline ends. Germline V gene sequence: CDR1 SEHNR, CDR2 FQNEAQ (reference sequence). The CDR3 is made up of 14 amino acids. The CDR3 reads CASSLVGVYNEQFF. The DNA of the CDR3 is TGTGCCAGCAGCTTAGTCGGGGTTTACAATGAGCAGTTCTTC.

J is TRBJ2-1 and V is TRBV24-1; 8 nucleotides align to TRBD1. Germline loops: CDR1 KGHDR, CDR2 SFDVKD. After removal of 0 bases from V and 7 bases from J, the junction contained 7 bases not matched to a gene. The CDR3 consists of 16 residues. The CDR3, as DNA: TGTGCCACCAGTGATTTGTATGGGACAGGTATAAATGAGCAGTTCTTC. Translated: CATSDLYGTGINEQFF.

This clonotype was seen a few times. The chain links TRBV11-2 to TRBJ2-1; perhaps TRBD2 as D (6 bases). V shed 3 bases and J shed 5 bases, with 20 bases lying between them. The germline V gene has CDR1 SGHAT and CDR2 FQNNGV. CDR3 length: 17 amino acids. CDR3 DNA: TGTGCCAGCAGCTTCTTCCCGCGGGGACCTGAGGACAATGAGCAGTTCTTC. Encoded protein: CASSFFPRGPEDNEQFF.

This clonotype was detected a few times. The chain has TRBV7-2 and TRBJ2-1, with a tentative D call TRBD2 (5 bases). V was trimmed by 5 bases and J by 3 bases, leaving 11 bases between them. This CDR3 spans 14 amino acids. The V gene's germline CDR1 is SGHTA and CDR2 FQGNSA. In nucleotides, the CDR3 is TGTGCCAGCAGCATCTCCCGGGACTACAATGAGCAGTTCTTC. This translates into CASSISRDYNEQFF.

The sample holds a few counts of this clonotype. V usage is TRBV18 and J usage is TRBJ2-3; D possibly corresponds to TRBD2 (6 bases). Trimming cost V 3 bases and J 5 bases, with 9 bases left between them. The length of the CDR3 is 13 residues. Germline V CDR1 and CDR2: KGHSH, LQKENI. The CDR3 DNA is TGTGCCAGCTCACCGGAGGGCCGAGATACGCAGTATTTT. Amino acids: CASSPEGRDTQYF.

This clonotype was seen many times. The CDR3 spells CASSLGAPGTGWYIQYF. In DNA form, the CDR3 reads TGTGCCAGCAGTTTGGGAGCCCCCGGGACAGGGTGGTACATTCAGTACTTC. The rearrangement uses TRBV28 and TRBJ2-4, with TRBD1 matching 9 bases. This CDR3 is built from 17 residues. In germline, CDR1 is MDHEN, CDR2 SYDVKM. J lost 8 bases, V lost 3 bases, and 14 bases had no gene match.

The rearrangement uses TRBV10-3 and TRBJ1-2; D is unclear. Looked up from germline, CDR1 is ENHRY and CDR2 is SYGVKD. This CDR3 is 15 amino acids long. The V gene lost 3 bases and the J gene lost 4 bases, with 15 bases spanning the gap. CDR3 region: CAISDSSVSSYGYTF. For the CDR3, the DNA is TGTGCCATCAGTGATTCGTCCGTCAGCAGCTATGGCTACACCTTC.

The rearrangement joins TRBV20-1 to TRBJ2-6; D may be TRBD1 or TRBD2 (5 bases each). Deletions cut 0 bases from V and 0 bases from J, with 12 bases between. This CDR3 contains 17 residues. Germline V CDR1 and CDR2: DFQATT, SNEGSKA (reference sequence). CDR3 DNA sequence: TGCAGTGCTAGAGAAGGCCTTGGGACCTCTGGGGCCAACGTCCTGACTTTC. Translated, it gives CSAREGLGTSGANVLTF.

The chain is built from TRBV7-9 and TRBJ2-7, with D perhaps TRBD1 (6 bases). There are 15 residues in the CDR3. Trimming removed 2 bases from V and 1 base from J, with 12 bases in between. Germline lookup yields CDR1 SEHNR and CDR2 FQNEAQ (reference sequence). CDR3 bases: TGTGCCAGCAGCTTACTACAGGGCCTTTCCTACGAGCAGTACTTC. Translated: CASSLLQGLSYEQYF.

This rearrangement joins TRBV5-1 to TRBJ2-3; TRBD2 aligns across 8 bases. The CDR3 extends over 14 amino acids. CDR1 is SGHRS and CDR2 is YFSETQ in the germline V gene. J gave up 8 bases and V 0 bases, and 5 bases lay outside the gene matches. CDR3 sequence: CASSLDPGGGTQYF. The CDR3 nucleotides are TGCGCCAGCAGCTTGGATCCGGGAGGGGGTACGCAGTATTTT.

The chain employs TRBV5-6 and TRBJ2-1; 11 positions match TRBD2. The J segment lost 7 bases and the V segment lost 4 bases, leaving 7 bases of the junction unmatched. This CDR3 has 15 amino acids. The germline gives CDR1 SGHDT, CDR2 YYEEEE. CDR3 sequence: CASSRSSGRANEQFF. For the CDR3, the DNA is TGTGCCAGCAGCCGGAGTAGCGGGAGGGCTAATGAGCAGTTCTTC.

The V gene is TRBV29-1, the J gene TRBJ2-1; TRBD2 agrees at 7 bases. With 6 bases clipped from V and 7 bases from J, the junction kept 6 bases outside the gene matches. The germline CDR1 and CDR2 sequences are SQVTM and ANQGSEA. The CDR3 sequence is 12 residues long. CDR3 DNA: TGCAGCGTCTACCCCGGGGGGAATGAGCAGTTCTTC. Encoded protein: CSVYPGGNEQFF.

The rearrangement joins TRBV18 to TRBJ2-5; the D is unclear. Germline CDR1 KGHSH, CDR2 LQKENI. The V end was cut by 2 bases, the J end by 2 bases, with 9 bases between. The CDR3 contains 14 residues. CDR3 residues: CASSPLEKQETQYF. The DNA of the CDR3 is TGTGCCAGCTCACCATTGGAAAAACAAGAGACCCAGTACTTC.